This is a list of T cell receptor beta chains from one sample in a study of identical twins. TCRdb re-derived calls from the 5' RACE reads in MiXCR, one entry per CDR3 protein. The data contain roughly 1.6 million distinct CDR3 sequences, about 30% of them singletons. The specimen was cord blood. The receptors stem from a newborn girl in good health. Each CDR3 is given with its conserved first and last residue. D genes are given only for firm matches. Expanded clones get a size class; other rows say once, few or many, or leave the size out.

j_gene	d_gene	abundance	v_gene	CDR3aa	CDR3nt
TRBJ2-1	TRBD2	few	TRBV28	CASATSGGPLNEQFF	TGTGCCAGCGCGACTAGCGGAGGGCCTCTAAATGAGCAGTTCTTC
TRBJ1-1	.	.	TRBV4-1	CASSQDWGGRDTEAFF	TGCGCCAGCAGCCAAGATTGGGGAGGAAGGGACACTGAAGCTTTCTTT
TRBJ1-1	.	.	TRBV25-1	CASSDRTLGGEAFF	TGTGCCAGCAGTGATCGGACCCTTGGAGGTGAAGCTTTCTTT
TRBJ2-7	.	.	TRBV20-1	CSASGPGLYEQYF	TGCAGTGCTAGTGGCCCAGGTCTATACGAGCAGTACTTC
TRBJ1-1	.	few	TRBV20-1	CSARDIRAGTEAFF	TGCAGTGCTAGAGATATCCGGGCGGGGACTGAAGCTTTCTTT
TRBJ2-3	.	.	TRBV20-1	CSAPLSTDTQYF	TGCAGTGCTCCTCTAAGCACAGATACGCAGTATTTT
TRBJ2-5	.	.	TRBV20-1	CSARDPRRTTREQYF	TGCAGTGCTAGAGATCCCCGGAGGACCACTAGGGAGCAGTACTTC
TRBJ2-3	.	many	TRBV11-2	CASSFRRADTQYF	TGCGCCAGCAGCTTCCGCAGGGCAGATACGCAGTATTTT
TRBJ2-1	TRBD2	.	TRBV7-2	CASSIMTSGAYNEQFF	TGTGCCAGCAGTATAATGACTAGCGGGGCCTACAATGAGCAGTTCTTC
TRBJ2-7	.	.	TRBV7-2	CASSSDSYNEQYF	TGTGCCAGCAGCTCTGACTCCTACAATGAGCAGTACTTC
TRBJ2-1	TRBD2	few	TRBV28	CASSPSGNTYNEQFF	TGTGCCAGCAGTCCTAGCGGGAACACCTACAATGAGCAGTTCTTC